This section outlines one T cell receptor (beta chain) sequence together with its context. Its target is unknown. CDR3 length: 16 amino acids. In germline, CDR1 is MRHNA, CDR2 SNTAGT. V lost 5 bases to trimming and J lost 5 bases, with 19 bases between them. Here immunoSEQ multiplex PCR was the method, and the copy in TCRdb shows in-frame clones only, minus some. This repertoire shows more than 100,000 clones, 87% found once; its top ten account for 2.6%. This entry comes from a study of T cell responses to AZD1222 COVID-19 vaccine. Study-wide results and limits: Receipt of two AZD1222 doses was followed by a rise in Spike-specific TCR breadth and depth. White British people made up most donors, females outnumbered males, and clonal diversity was possibly underestimated. Distributed over spike, vaccine-associated CD4 TCRs predominated at 160-218 and 743-854.

Timing groups of about 4 and about 12 weeks for second doses were pooled. The TCR sequence derives from an adult who received the AZD1222 COVID-19 vaccine. The chain carries TRBV6-4 and TRBJ2-1, with D tentatively TRBD2 (7 bases). Source: peripheral blood, taken 28 days after the second AZD1222 dose. The CDR3 sequence is CASSNQGGAGHNEQFF. CDR3 sequence (DNA): TGTGCCAGCAGTAATCAAGGGGGGGCGGGCCACAATGAGCAGTTCTTC.